The 19 T cell receptor beta chains below were found in one sample sequenced in a study of response to subunit inactivated influenza vaccine. Each CDR3 protein gets one entry after TCRdb re-called the RT-PCR reads with MiXCR. This table has under 950,000 distinct CDR3 sequences, 21% appearing once. Sequences were derived from PBMCs from blood, sampled roughly 5 days after vaccination. The source of these receptors is a man aged 45 to 65 who received an inactivated influenza vaccine.

This clonotype has a handful of counts. The chain joins TRBV24-1 to TRBJ2-7; TRBD1 matches at 7 bases. Trimming took 2 bases from V and 6 from J; bases not matched to a gene: 12. Germline lookup yields CDR1 KGHDR and CDR2 SFDVKD. CDR3 size: 16 residues. CDR3 sequence: CATSDSRRRGYSEQYF. The CDR3 region has the DNA TGTGCCACCAGTGATTCGAGGCGCAGGGGGTACAGCGAGCAGTACTTC.

The DNA for the CDR3 is TGTGCCAGCAGCCCGGGCGGCAGGCCCAGGACCCAGTACTTC. Translation gives CASSPGGRPRTQYF. The V and J genes are TRBV7-9 and TRBJ2-5; D gene unclear. Trimming cost V 5 bases and J 7 bases, with 17 bases left between them. Per the germline V gene, CDR1 is SEHNR and CDR2 is FQNEAQ (reference sequence). The CDR3 has 14 residues.

J is TRBJ2-5 and V is TRBV7-3; the match to TRBD1 covers 7 bases. The CDR3 extends over 15 amino acids. The germline CDR1 and CDR2 sequences are SGHTA and FQGTGA. V shed 4 bases and J 2 bases; nucleotides not matched to a gene: 7. The DNA of the CDR3 is TGTGCCAGCAGCTCAACGGGACAGAAACAAGAGACCCAGTACTTC. It codes for CASSSTGQKQETQYF.

This clonotype has only a few counts. The genes are TRBV4-1 and TRBJ1-5; perhaps TRBD1 as D (5 bases). CDR1 and CDR2 (germline): MGHRA, YSYEKL. This CDR3 comprises 13 residues. V shed 5 bases and J shed 6 bases, with 11 bases lying between them. The CDR3 DNA reads as TGCGCCAGCAGCAGGGACGCAACTCAGCCCCAGCATTTT. It translates to CASSRDATQPQHF.

In its sample, this clonotype was seen a few times. This sequence joins TRBV10-3 and TRBJ2-7, with D possibly matching TRBD1 (6 bases). CDR3 length: 15 residues. The V end lost 5 bases, the J end lost 2 bases, and 16 bases lay between the germline ends. Germline CDR1 is ENHRY and CDR2 is SYGVKD. The CDR3 DNA is TGTGCCATCAGTTTATCCGGGACATCTGCCTACGAGCAGTACTTC. Translated: CAISLSGTSAYEQYF.

This clonotype was counted many times. The chain employs TRBV28 and TRBJ1-6; 9 nucleotides line up with TRBD1. The CDR3 loop spans 14 amino acids. Germline-derived CDR1 and CDR2 are MDHEN and SYDVKM. V lost 7 bases to trimming and J lost 11 bases; unmatched junction nucleotides: 9. The CDR3 reads CASTTGQGRAPLHF. In nucleotides, the CDR3 is TGTGCCAGCACCACGGGACAGGGTCGGGCACCCCTCCACTTT. The full variable domain, completed using reference TRBV28 and TRBJ1-6, is DVKVTQSSRYLVKRTGEKVFLECVQDMDHENMFWYRQDPGLGLRLIYFSYDVKMKEKGDIPEGYSVSREKKERFSLILESASTNQTSMYLCASTTGQGRAPLHFGNGTRLTVT.

This clonotype was observed a few times. The chain combines TRBV20-1 with TRBJ1-1; D might be TRBD1 (5 bases). The V end was cut by 6 bases, the J end by 0 bases, with 8 bases between. The CDR3 sequence is 12 residues long. Germline CDR1 reads DFQATT; CDR2 reads SNEGSKA (reference sequence). The chain's CDR3 is CSAKGMNTEAFF. DNA for the CDR3: TGCAGTGCCAAGGGGATGAACACTGAAGCTTTCTTT.

The chain joins TRBV5-1 to TRBJ2-5; a possible D gene is TRBD1 (5 bases). Germline CDR1 SGHRS, CDR2 YFSETQ. The CDR3 has 14 amino acids. Trimming stripped 4 bases from V and 3 bases from J, with 13 bases between. CDR3 region: CASSPDRQEETQYF. CDR3 in DNA: TGCGCCAGCAGCCCCGACAGACAAGAAGAGACCCAGTACTTC.

Ten or more counts support this clonotype. The chain recombines TRBV29-1 with TRBJ2-1, with TRBD2 as a possible D gene (6 bases). CDR1 and CDR2 from the germline V gene are SQVTM and ANQGSEA. V dropped 8 bases and J dropped 9 bases, with 14 bases sitting between them. CDR3 size: 11 residues. The CDR3 DNA sequence: TGCAGCTTTAGATGGGGGGTTGAGCAGTTCTTC. Protein sequence: CSFRWGVEQFF.

The J gene is TRBJ2-5, the V gene TRBV24-1; D gene uncertain. CDR1 and CDR2 (germline): KGHDR, SFDVKD. V lost 4 bases to trimming and J lost 2 bases, with 13 bases between them. The CDR3 is 15 amino acids. DNA of the CDR3: TGTGCCACCAGTGAGTCGACTGAAATACAAGAGACCCAGTACTTC. Protein: CATSESTEIQETQYF.

This clonotype came up a few times. The chain couples TRBV6-2 or TRBV6-3 to TRBJ1-1, with 7 bases lining up with TRBD1. CDR1 and CDR2 (germline): MNHEY, SVGEGT. Germline trimming cut 5 bases from V and 5 bases from J; bases unmatched to any gene: 8. The CDR3 has 14 residues. In DNA form, the CDR3 reads TGTGCCAGCAGTAGGGGACAGAGTCGGACTGAAGCTTTCTTT. This gives the protein CASSRGQSRTEAFF.

This clonotype was seen more than once but under ten times. The chain links TRBV20-1 to TRBJ1-1; the D is unclear. Looked up from germline, CDR1 is DFQATT and CDR2 is SNEGSKA (reference sequence). CDR3 size: 11 residues. V lost 6 bases and J 5 bases, leaving 10 bases between the germline ends. The CDR3 coding sequence is TGCAGTGCCGCCCAAGGGACTGAAGCTTTCTTT. Translated: CSAAQGTEAFF.

The rearrangement joins TRBV13 to TRBJ1-1; D uncertain. Germline-derived CDR1 and CDR2 are PRHDT and FYEKMQ (reference sequence). V shed 4 bases and J shed 6 bases, with 15 bases lying between them. The CDR3 is 14 amino acids. CDR3 DNA: TGTGCCAGCAGCTCCGAACGTGGGGTGGCTGAAGCTTTCTTT. Its protein is CASSSERGVAEAFF.

The gene calls are TRBV7-2 and TRBJ2-2; D is uncertain. The V end lost 4 bases, the J end lost 0 bases, and 12 bases lay between the germline ends. Germline CDR1 reads SGHTA; CDR2 reads FQGNSA. The CDR3 consists of 16 residues. The DNA for the CDR3 is TGTGCCAGCAGCTCCAGGACCGAGTCGAACACCGGGGAGCTGTTTTTT. This translates into CASSSRTESNTGELFF. Full variable domain (remainder filled in from reference TRBV7-2 and TRBJ2-2): GAGVSQSPSNKVTEKGKDVELRCDPISGHTALYWYRQSLGQGLEFLIYFQGNSAPDKSGLPSDRFSAERTGGSVSTLTIQRTQQEDSAVYLCASSSRTESNTGELFFGEGSRLTVL.

This clonotype was recorded at least ten times. The junction departs from germline at one end; a sequencing error may be responsible. The chain uses TRBV5-5 and TRBJ2-7; D is perhaps TRBD2 (6 bases). CDR1 is SGHKS, CDR2 YYEKEE, per germline (reference sequence). The CDR3 length is 13 residues. CDR3 residues: CASGLEGWGEQYF. The CDR3 DNA follows: TGTGCCAGCGGCTTGGAGGGGTGGGGCGAGCAGTACTTC.

This clonotype appeared a few times. The genes are TRBV9 and TRBJ2-5; TRBD2 matches 11 bases. The CDR3 length is 15 residues. Germline assignment: CDR1 SGDLS and CDR2 YYNGEE. Losses at the gene ends were 3 bases for V and 5 bases for J; bases not matched to a gene: 6. The CDR3 sequence is CASSGSGGAGETQYF. The CDR3, as DNA: TGTGCCAGCAGCGGTAGCGGGGGGGCCGGGGAGACCCAGTACTTC.

This clonotype has a handful of counts. The chain uses TRBV6-1 and TRBJ2-1, with 8 bases that match TRBD2. The ends lost 5 bases at V and 8 bases at J; junction bases unmatched: 8. The length of the CDR3 is 14 residues. Germline V gene sequence: CDR1 MNHNS, CDR2 SASEGT. CDR3 nucleotides: TGTGCCAGCAGTACCACGGGAGGGCTGTATGAGCAGTTCTTC. Translated: CASSTTGGLYEQFF.

This clonotype was counted a few times. CDR3 DNA sequence: TGTGCCAGCAGCCCCGAAGGCAGGGGCGAGCAGTACTTC. Translation: CASSPEGRGEQYF. The rearrangement uses TRBV14 and TRBJ2-7; D possibly corresponds to TRBD1 (6 bases). V was pared by 4 bases and J by 6 bases, with 13 bases between. The CDR3 runs 13 residues. Germline V gives CDR1 SGHDN, CDR2 FVKESK. The full variable domain, in which reference TRBV14 and TRBJ2-7 provide the parts outside the CDR3, is EAGVTQFPSHSVIEKGQTVTLRCDPISGHDNLYWYRRVMGKEIKFLLHFVKESKQDESGMPNNRFLAERTGGTYSTLKVQPAELEDSGVYFCASSPEGRGEQYFGPGTRLTVT.

In its sample, this clonotype was seen a few times. V gene TRBV4-2 combines with J gene TRBJ1-5; 9 nucleotides align to TRBD1. V lost 1 base to trimming and J lost 2 bases; unmatched junction nucleotides: 15. This CDR3 has 20 residues. Germline V gene data show CDR1 as LGHNA and CDR2 as YNFKEQ. The CDR3 bases are TGTGCCAGCAGCCAAGTGACATACAGGGGGCCTAGACTGGGCAATCAGCCCCAGCATTTT. The encoded protein is CASSQVTYRGPRLGNQPQHF.